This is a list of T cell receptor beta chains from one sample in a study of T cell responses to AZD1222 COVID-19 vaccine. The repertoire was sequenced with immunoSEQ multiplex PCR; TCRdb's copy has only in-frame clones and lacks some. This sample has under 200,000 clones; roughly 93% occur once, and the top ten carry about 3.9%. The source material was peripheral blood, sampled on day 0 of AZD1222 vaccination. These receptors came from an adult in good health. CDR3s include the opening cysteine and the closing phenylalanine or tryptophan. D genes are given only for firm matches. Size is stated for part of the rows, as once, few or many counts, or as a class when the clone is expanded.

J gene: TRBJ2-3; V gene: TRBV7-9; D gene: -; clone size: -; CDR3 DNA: TGTGCCAGCAGCTTACAATCCCGGGACCGCACAGATACGCAGTATTTT; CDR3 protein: CASSLQSRDRTDTQYF
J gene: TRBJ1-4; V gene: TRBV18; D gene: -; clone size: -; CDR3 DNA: TGTGCCAGCTCACCCCCCGATGGAAAACTGTTTTTT; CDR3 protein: CASSPPDGKLFF
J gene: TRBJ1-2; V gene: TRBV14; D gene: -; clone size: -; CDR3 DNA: TGTGCCAGCAGCCAGGAAAGTTCCTATGGCTACACCTTC; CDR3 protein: CASSQESSYGYTF
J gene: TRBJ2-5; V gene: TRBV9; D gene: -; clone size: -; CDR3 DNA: TGTGCCAGCAGCCCACAACTTAGGGGAGAGACCCAGTACTTC; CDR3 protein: CASSPQLRGETQYF
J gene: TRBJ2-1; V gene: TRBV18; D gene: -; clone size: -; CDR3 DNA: TGTGCCAGCTCATCAATCCGCGGGGCTGGAGAGCAGTTCTTC; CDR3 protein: CASSSIRGAGEQFF
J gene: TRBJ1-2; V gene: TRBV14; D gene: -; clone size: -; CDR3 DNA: TGTGCCAGCAGCCAAGATAGAGGGAACTATGGCTACACCTTC; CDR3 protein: CASSQDRGNYGYTF
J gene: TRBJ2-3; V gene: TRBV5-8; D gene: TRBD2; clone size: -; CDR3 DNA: TGTGCCAGCAGCTTCGATACGACTAGCGGGAGTTTAGATACGCAGTATTTT; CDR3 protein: CASSFDTTSGSLDTQYF
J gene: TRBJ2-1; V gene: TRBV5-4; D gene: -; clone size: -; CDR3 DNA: TGTGCCAGCACCTCCCTGGTCGGGGTCTCCTACAATGAGCAGTTCTTC; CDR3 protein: CASTSLVGVSYNEQFF
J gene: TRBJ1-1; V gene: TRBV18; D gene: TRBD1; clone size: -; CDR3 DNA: TGTGCCAGCTCTCCCGGGACAGGGCGTCCGAACACTGAAGCTTTCTTT; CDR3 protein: CASSPGTGRPNTEAFF
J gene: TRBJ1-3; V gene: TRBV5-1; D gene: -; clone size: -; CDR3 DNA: TGCGCCAGCAGCTTGGACGGAAACACCATATATTTT; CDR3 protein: CASSLDGNTIYF
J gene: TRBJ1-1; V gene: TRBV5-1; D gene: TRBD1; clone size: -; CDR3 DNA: TGCGCCAGCAGCTTGACAGGGGGCAAAACTGAAGCTTTCTTT; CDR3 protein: CASSLTGGKTEAFF
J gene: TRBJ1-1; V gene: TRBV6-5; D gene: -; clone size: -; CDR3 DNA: TGTGCCAGCAGTTACTCTCCCCTTGGGGGAACTGAAGCTTTCTTT; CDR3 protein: CASSYSPLGGTEAFF
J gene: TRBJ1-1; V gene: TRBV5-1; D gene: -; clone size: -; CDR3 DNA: TGCGCCAGCAGCCTAGGGGGAGGGTACACTGAAGCTTTCTTT; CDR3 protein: CASSLGGGYTEAFF
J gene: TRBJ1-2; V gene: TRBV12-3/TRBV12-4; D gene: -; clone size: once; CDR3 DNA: TGTGCCAGCAGCATTGACAACTATGGCTACACCTTC; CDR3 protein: CASSIDNYGYTF
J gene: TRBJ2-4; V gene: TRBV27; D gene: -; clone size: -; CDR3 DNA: -; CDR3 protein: CASSTSGRPKVGSVGDIQYF
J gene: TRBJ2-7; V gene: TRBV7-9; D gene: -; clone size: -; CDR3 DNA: TGTGCCAGCACCCTTAGTTGGACCCAGGAGCAGTACTTC; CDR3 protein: CASTLSWTQEQYF
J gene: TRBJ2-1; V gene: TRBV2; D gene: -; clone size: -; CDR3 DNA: TGTGCCAGTTCTAAACTAGCCAACGCTTACAATGAGCAGTTCTTC; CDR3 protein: CASSKLANAYNEQFF
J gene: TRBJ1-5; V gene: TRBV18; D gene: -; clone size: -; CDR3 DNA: TGTGCCAGCTCACCAGATACAGGGCTTAGCAATCAGCCCCAGCATTTT; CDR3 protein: CASSPDTGLSNQPQHF
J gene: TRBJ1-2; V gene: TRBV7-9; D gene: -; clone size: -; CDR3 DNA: TGTGCCAGCACCTCAAGAGGAGGGGAACGGGGCTACACCTTC; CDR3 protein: CASTSRGGERGYTF
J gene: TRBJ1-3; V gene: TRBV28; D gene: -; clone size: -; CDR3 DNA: TGTGCCAGCAGTCTCGGAAACACCATATATTTT; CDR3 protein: CASSLGNTIYF
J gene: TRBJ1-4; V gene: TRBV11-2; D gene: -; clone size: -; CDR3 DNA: TGTGCCAGCAGCCCTCTCGGGACTGAGGGTGAAAAACTGTTTTTT; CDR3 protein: CASSPLGTEGEKLFF
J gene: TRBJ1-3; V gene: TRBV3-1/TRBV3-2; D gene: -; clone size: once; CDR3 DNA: TGTGCCAGCAGCCAAGATCTGGGGGCTGGAAACACCATATATTTT; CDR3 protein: CASSQDLGAGNTIYF
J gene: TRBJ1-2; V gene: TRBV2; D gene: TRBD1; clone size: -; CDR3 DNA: TGTGCCAGCACCCCGACAGGGGGAAACTATGGCTACACCTTC; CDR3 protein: CASTPTGGNYGYTF
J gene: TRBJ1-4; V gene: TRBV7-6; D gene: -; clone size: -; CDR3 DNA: TGTGCCAGCAGCTTAGGGGTCGGAACGAGTGAAAAACTGTTTTTT; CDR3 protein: CASSLGVGTSEKLFF
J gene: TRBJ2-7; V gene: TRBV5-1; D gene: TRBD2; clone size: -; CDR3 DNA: TGCGCCAGCAGCTTTACAGCGGGGGTACCCTACGAGCAGTACTTC; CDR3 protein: CASSFTAGVPYEQYF
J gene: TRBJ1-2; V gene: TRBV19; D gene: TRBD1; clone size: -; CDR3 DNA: TGTGCCAGTAGTATGTCGACAGGGGGCTATGGCTACACCTTC; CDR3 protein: CASSMSTGGYGYTF